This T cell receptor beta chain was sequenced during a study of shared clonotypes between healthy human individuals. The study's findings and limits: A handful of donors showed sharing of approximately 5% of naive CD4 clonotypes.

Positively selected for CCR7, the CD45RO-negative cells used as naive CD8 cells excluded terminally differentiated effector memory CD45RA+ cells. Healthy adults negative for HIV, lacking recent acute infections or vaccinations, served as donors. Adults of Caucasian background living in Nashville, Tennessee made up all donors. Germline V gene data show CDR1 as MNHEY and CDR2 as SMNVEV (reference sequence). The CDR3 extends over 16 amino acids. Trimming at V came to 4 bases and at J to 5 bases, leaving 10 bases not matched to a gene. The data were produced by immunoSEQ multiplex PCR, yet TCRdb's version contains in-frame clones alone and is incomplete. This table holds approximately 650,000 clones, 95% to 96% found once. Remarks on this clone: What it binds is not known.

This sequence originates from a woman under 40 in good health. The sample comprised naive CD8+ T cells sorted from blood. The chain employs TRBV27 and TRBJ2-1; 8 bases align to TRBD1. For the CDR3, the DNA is TGTGCCAGCAGTTCGCTCCCAGGGGGCCCCCACAATGAGCAGTTCTTC. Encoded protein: CASSSLPGGPHNEQFF.